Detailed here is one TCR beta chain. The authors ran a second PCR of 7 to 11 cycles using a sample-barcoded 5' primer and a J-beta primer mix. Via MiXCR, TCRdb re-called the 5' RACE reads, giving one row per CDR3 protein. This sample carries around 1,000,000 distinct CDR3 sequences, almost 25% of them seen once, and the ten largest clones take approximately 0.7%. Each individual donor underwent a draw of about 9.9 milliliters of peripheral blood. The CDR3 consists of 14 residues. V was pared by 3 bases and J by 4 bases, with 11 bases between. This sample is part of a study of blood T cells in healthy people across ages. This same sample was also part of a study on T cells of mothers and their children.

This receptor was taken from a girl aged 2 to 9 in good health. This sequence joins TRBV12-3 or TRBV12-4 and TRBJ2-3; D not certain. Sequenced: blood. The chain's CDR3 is CASSFVTGPDTQYF. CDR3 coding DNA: TGTGCCAGCAGTTTTGTCACTGGTCCAGATACGCAGTATTTT.